This TCR beta chain comes out of a study of blood T cell repertoires in COVID-19. At the level of the study: Samples taken during acute and convalescent COVID-19 were collected in the United States, Italy and Spain.

The method was immunoSEQ multiplex PCR; TCRdb's version includes in-frame clones alone and lacks a portion of them. The table shows 250,000 or so clones, with around nine tenths occurring only once. This CDR3 is built from 17 residues. With 4 bases removed from V and 0 bases from J, the gap between germline ends came to 17 bases. Cohort 3 donors counted as recovered after two negative PCRs, clearance, or resolved symptoms. The receptor was derived from a woman in her late teens or twenties who had recovered from COVID-19. Sequencing used PBMCs or T cells enriched from blood (not recorded which). This chain connects TRBV5-3 to TRBJ1-3; D might be TRBD1 (5 bases). TRBV5-3 is sorted into the ORF group, with uncertain function. CDR3 protein: CARSKKTDTFSGNTIYF. The CDR3 nucleotides are TGTGCCAGAAGCAAAAAGACAGACACCTTCTCTGGAAACACCATATATTTT.